The clone carrying this TCR beta chain was observed many times. This sample was included in a study of neurological immune-mediated disorders. From the 5' RACE reads, TCRdb called clonotypes with MiXCR, one entry per CDR3 protein. Of roughly 43,000 distinct CDR3 sequences detected, 1.9% appear once; the ten largest clones hold around 2.1%. Trimming shortened V by 2 bases and J by 6 bases, and 16 bases separated the two germline ends. CDR3 length: 15 residues. Germline CDR1 and CDR2: SGHRS and YFSETQ. Material: PBMCs. V usage is TRBV5-1 and J usage is TRBJ2-3, with a weak D call TRBD1 (6 bases). The sequence came from a woman in her 40s with multiple sclerosis. The CDR3 spells CASSFRAGVRDTQYF. The CDR3 region has the DNA TGCGCCAGCAGCTTTAGGGCAGGGGTAAGGGATACGCAGTATTTT.